These 4 T cell receptor beta chains were all obtained from the same sample, sequenced in a study of follicular helper T cells after annual influenza vaccination. Data came from immunoSEQ multiplex PCR; TCRdb stores just in-frame clones and leaves some out. The table lists about 15,000 clones, about 88% of them singletons. The time point here: 2014-2015 season, 7 days after vaccination. The input for sequencing was CXCR5+ CD38- circulating T follicular helper cells from blood, taken 7 days after influenza vaccination. Subset of the sample: circulating Tfh, non-naive CD4+CXCR5+PD-1+ (ICOS+CD38+ or ICOS-CD38-). The receptor source for this set is an adult who received the influenza vaccine.

The chain combines TRBV4-2 with TRBJ1-4; 11 nucleotides agree with TRBD1. Trimming cost V 0 bases and J 8 bases; bases outside gene matches: 5. Germline V gene sequence: CDR1 LGHNA, CDR2 YNFKEQ. There are 16 residues in the CDR3. The CDR3 DNA is TGTGCCAGCAGCCAAGATGTGGGACAGGGGGGGGAAAAACTGTTTTTT. It translates to CASSQDVGQGGEKLFF.

The V gene is TRBV5-1, the J gene TRBJ2-5; TRBD2 aligns across 9 bases. The length of the CDR3 is 16 residues. With V trimmed by 4 bases and J by 5 bases, 12 bases remained unmatched. Germline V gene sequence: CDR1 SGHRS, CDR2 YFSETQ. DNA for the CDR3: TGCGCCAGCAGCCCGTCGAGCGGGGGGAACTCGGAGACCCAGTACTTC. Translating gives CASSPSSGGNSETQYF.

This sequence joins TRBV6-5 and TRBJ1-1, with D possibly matching TRBD1 (5 bases). Deletions cut 6 bases from V and 2 bases from J, with 10 bases between. Germline-derived CDR1 and CDR2 are MNHEY and SVGAGI. The CDR3 totals 13 residues. The CDR3 DNA is TGTGCCAGCAGGCGGGGGGAAAACACTGAAGCTTTCTTT. Translation: CASRRGENTEAFF.

The V and J genes are TRBV27 and TRBJ2-5; D perhaps matches TRBD2 (5 bases). This CDR3 has 14 residues. V lost 2 bases and J lost 6, with 13 bases in between. The V gene's germline CDR1 is MNHEY and CDR2 SMNVEV (reference sequence). The chain's CDR3 is CASSLGRDAKTQYF. The DNA of the CDR3 is TGTGCCAGCAGTTTAGGTCGGGATGCAAAGACCCAGTACTTC.